Below are 27 T cell receptor beta chains sequenced from a single sample in a study of T cells after posttransplantation cyclophosphamide. Clones were read by immunoSEQ multiplex PCR, and TCRdb kept only the in-frame ones, dropping some. The repertoire includes about 10,000 clones, 80% to 85% of them detected once, and 15% sits in the top ten. Busulfan-fludarabine conditioning, marrow transplant, and cyclophosphamide on days +3 and +4 were administered. The sequencing used PBMCs, collected approximately 2,000 days after a stem cell transplant with posttransplant cyclophosphamide. The receptor source for this set is a female patient aged 40-50 years who received an allogeneic stem cell transplant from a related donor, was CMV-positive, and had no GVHD. The graft donor may be the source of some T cells.

V usage is TRBV9 and J usage is TRBJ2-7; 8 bases are a match to TRBD1. Looked up from germline, CDR1 is SGDLS and CDR2 is YYNGEE. The CDR3 is made up of 15 amino acids. Trimming at V came to 0 bases and at J to 3 bases, leaving 5 bases not matched to a gene. CDR3: CASSVGSGGYYEQYF. The CDR3 DNA sequence: TGTGCCAGCAGCGTAGGTTCAGGGGGCTACTACGAGCAGTACTTC.

This sequence joins TRBV18 and TRBJ2-7, with D hard to call. Trimming removed 2 bases at V and 2 bases at J, with 13 bases between. The CDR3 is 15 amino acids. Germline CDR1 KGHSH, CDR2 LQKENI. The DNA for the CDR3 is TGTGCCAGCTCACCAAGGAGTCAGAGAACCTACGAGCAGTACTTC. It translates to CASSPRSQRTYEQYF.

The CDR3 sequence: CASSERQARGTQYF. The CDR3 nucleotides read TGTGCCAGCAGTGAACGACAGGCACGGGGGACCCAGTACTTC. V and J are TRBV27 and TRBJ2-5, with D maybe TRBD1 (6 bases). Trimming removed 5 bases from V and 7 bases from J, with 17 bases in between. This CDR3 is 14 amino acids long. Per germline, CDR1 MNHEY and CDR2 SMNVEV (reference sequence).

CDR3 DNA sequence: TGTGCCAGCAGCTTAGTCCAGGGGGTTAATGGCTACACCTTC. The encoded protein is CASSLVQGVNGYTF. The V call is TRBV7-2, the J call TRBJ1-2, with 7 positions matching TRBD1. The length of the CDR3 is 14 residues. The ends lost 1 base at V and 6 bases at J; junction bases unmatched: 5. CDR1 and CDR2 from the germline V gene are SGHTA and FQGNSA.

The genes are TRBV9 and TRBJ2-1, with 8 bases lining up with TRBD2. V shed 7 bases and J 3 bases; nucleotides not matched to a gene: 6. The germline CDR1 and CDR2 sequences are SGDLS and YYNGEE. The CDR3 covers 14 residues. The CDR3 region has the DNA TGTGCCAGCGGGGCGGGGGGCCACTACAATGAGCAGTTCTTC. This encodes CASGAGGHYNEQFF.

The chain links TRBV7-9 to TRBJ2-1, with TRBD2 identical over 7 bases. Germline CDR1 is SEHNR and CDR2 is FQNEAQ (reference sequence). This CDR3 has 17 residues. V trimming: 5 bases; J trimming: 4 bases; junction bases outside the gene matches: 14. The CDR3 loop reads CASSLLSGAGEYNEQFF. For the CDR3, the DNA is TGTGCCAGCAGCCTGCTTTCCGGGGCGGGGGAGTACAATGAGCAGTTCTTC.

In this sample, this clone turned up a few times. The gene calls are TRBV15 and TRBJ2-5, with D perhaps TRBD1 (5 bases). The CDR3 has 16 residues. Germline CDR1 and CDR2: LNHNV and YYDKDF (reference sequence). Trimming cost V 2 bases and J 3 bases, with 16 bases left between them. CDR3 bases: TGTGCCACCAGCAGAATCATGGGTGGGGCGAAAGAGACCCAGTACTTC. Translated: CATSRIMGGAKETQYF.

The chain uses TRBV15 and TRBJ2-3; TRBD2 matches 9 bases. This CDR3 region has 19 residues. From germline, CDR1 is LNHNV and CDR2 YYDKDF (reference sequence). V gave up 0 bases and J gave up 0 bases; unmatched junction bases: 10. CDR3 bases: TGTGCCACCAGCAGAGATATTTTAAGAACTAGCGGGAGCACAGATACGCAGTATTTT. Translation: CATSRDILRTSGSTDTQYF.

This chain joins TRBV19 and TRBJ1-6; the D is unclear. Germline V gene lookup returns CDR1 LNHDA and CDR2 SQIVND (reference sequence). Trimming removed 5 bases from V and 7 bases from J, with 6 bases in between. This CDR3 is built from 12 residues. The DNA of the CDR3 is TGTGCCAGTAGTCTCCCGAATTCACCCCTCCACTTT. This gives the protein CASSLPNSPLHF. The complete variable domain, with remaining parts taken from reference TRBV19 and TRBJ1-6, reads DGGITQSPKYLFRKEGQNVTLSCEQNLNHDAMYWYRQDPGQGLRLIYYSQIVNDFQKGDIAEGYSVSREKKESFPLTVTSAQKNPTAFYLCASSLPNSPLHFGNGTRLTVT.

This clone has a handful of counts. J is TRBJ2-7 and V is TRBV29-1; a weak D match, TRBD1 (8 bases). Germline V gene lookup returns CDR1 SQVTM and CDR2 ANQGSEA. Trimming left V 1 base short and J 9 bases short, with 19 bases between. This CDR3 comprises 14 residues. Written as DNA, the CDR3 is TGCAGCGTTGAAGTCGGCAGGGGGCGCGGGAGGCAGTACTTC. Translation gives CSVEVGRGRGRQYF.

The chain joins TRBV11-3 to TRBJ2-3, with D maybe TRBD1 (5 bases). Looked up from germline, CDR1 is SGHNT and CDR2 is YENEEA. Trimming cost V 0 bases and J 2 bases, with 6 bases left between them. This CDR3 has 14 residues. CDR3 sequence reads: CASSLEGDTDTQYF. The CDR3 nucleotides read TGTGCCAGCAGCTTAGAAGGGGACACAGATACGCAGTATTTT.

The chain uses TRBV2 and TRBJ1-5, with a possible D match to TRBD1 (6 bases). The germline V gene encodes CDR1 SNHLY and CDR2 FYNNEI. CDR3 size: 16 residues. V shed 2 bases and J shed 4 bases, with 15 bases lying between them. The CDR3 DNA reads as TGTGCCAGCAGTGAATCTAACAGGGAGGGGAATCAGCCCCAGCATTTT. Amino acids: CASSESNREGNQPQHF.

This clone was seen more than once but under ten times. J is TRBJ2-3 and V is TRBV4-2; possible D gene TRBD2, 6 bases. The CDR3 covers 17 residues. The V and J ends lost 1 base and 6 bases respectively, with 20 bases between them. CDR1 LGHNA and CDR2 YNFKEQ come from the germline V gene. The CDR3 sequence is CASSQALPGTGFDTQYF. For the CDR3, the DNA is TGTGCCAGCAGCCAAGCCTTACCGGGGACTGGGTTCGATACGCAGTATTTT.

This chain connects TRBV5-1 to TRBJ2-1; 14 bases are a match to TRBD2. The CDR3 spans 16 residues. J gave up 4 bases and V 5 bases, and 5 bases lay outside the gene matches. The germline V gene has CDR1 SGHRS and CDR2 YFSETQ. In DNA, the CDR3 is TGCGCCAGCAGACTTGGACTAGCGGGGGGTTACAATGAGCAGTTCTTC. As protein: CASRLGLAGGYNEQFF.

The table lists this clone with a count of one. The rearrangement joins TRBV6-5 to TRBJ2-7; TRBD1 agrees at 8 bases. Losses at the gene ends were 2 bases for V and 6 bases for J; bases not matched to a gene: 9. The CDR3 length is 15 residues. The germline V gene has CDR1 MNHEY and CDR2 SVGAGI. The CDR3 DNA is TGTGCCAGCAGTTACATACAGGGGGTTCGTAGCGAGCAGTACTTC. The encoded protein is CASSYIQGVRSEQYF.

This chain links TRBV5-5 with TRBJ2-5; TRBD2 matches at 9 bases. After removal of 4 bases from V and 9 bases from J, the junction contained 13 bases not matched to a gene. CDR3 size: 15 residues. Germline CDR1 SGHKS, CDR2 YYEKEE (reference sequence). Here the CDR3 reads CASSGKLGLATAQYF. The CDR3 coding sequence is TGTGCCAGCAGCGGAAAGTTGGGACTAGCCACGGCCCAGTACTTC.

This rearrangement joins TRBV5-6 to TRBJ2-3; 10 nucleotides line up with TRBD1. Trimming at V came to 4 bases and at J to 2 bases, leaving 7 bases not matched to a gene. The CDR3 covers 16 residues. Germline V gene sequence: CDR1 SGHDT, CDR2 YYEEEE. CDR3 region: CASSAPGQGFTDTQYF. Written as DNA, the CDR3 is TGTGCCAGCAGCGCTCCGGGACAGGGGTTCACAGATACGCAGTATTTT.

This clone was counted once. The J gene is TRBJ2-3, the V gene TRBV7-6, with 11 nucleotides matching TRBD1. Losses at the gene ends were 5 bases for V and 5 bases for J; bases not matched to a gene: 9. CDR1 SGHVS and CDR2 FNYEAQ come from the germline V gene. This CDR3 is built from 16 residues. The CDR3 reads CASSNGQGAFIDTQYF. The DNA of the CDR3 is TGTGCCAGCAGCAACGGACAGGGGGCGTTTATAGATACGCAGTATTTT.

The chain joins TRBV2 to TRBJ2-3, with TRBD2 matching 9 bases. J lost 1 base, V lost 6 bases, and 8 bases had no gene match. This CDR3 spans 16 amino acids. CDR1 is SNHLY, CDR2 FYNNEI, per germline. CDR3 nucleotides: TGTGCCAGCAGCTCCTTTCTAGCGGGGCGCACAGATACGCAGTATTTT. Protein: CASSSFLAGRTDTQYF.

The V and J genes are TRBV6-6 and TRBJ2-7; the D is unclear. V shed 6 bases and J shed 3 bases, with 18 bases lying between them. Germline V gene data show CDR1 as MNHNY and CDR2 as SVGAGI (reference sequence). The CDR3 has 15 residues. CDR3 sequence: CASSPLPGFGYEQYF. CDR3 DNA sequence: TGTGCCAGCAGCCCACTGCCGGGTTTCGGCTACGAGCAGTACTTC.

J is TRBJ2-7 and V is TRBV9; D is possibly TRBD2 (6 bases). The CDR3 covers 15 residues. Germline lookup yields CDR1 SGDLS and CDR2 YYNGEE. Trimming removed 5 bases from V and 2 bases from J, with 17 bases in between. CDR3 in DNA: TGTGCCAGCAGTGTTCTGCCGGGGGAAACCTACGAGCAGTACTTC. It codes for CASSVLPGETYEQYF.

This clone has only a few counts. J is TRBJ1-5 and V is TRBV7-2, with D maybe TRBD1 (5 bases). Trimming removed 1 base at V and 1 base at J, with 8 bases between. The CDR3 is 15 residues long. The germline CDR1 and CDR2 sequences are SGHTA and FQGNSA. The DNA for the CDR3 is TGTGCCAGCAGCTTAGTGGGGGGAAGCAATCAGCCCCAGCATTTT. Translated, it gives CASSLVGGSNQPQHF.

The V call is TRBV2, the J call TRBJ1-1; a weak D match, TRBD1 (5 bases). V shed 5 bases and J shed 4 bases, with 14 bases lying between them. Germline loops: CDR1 SNHLY, CDR2 FYNNEI. CDR3 size: 14 residues. The CDR3 DNA follows: TGTGCCAGCAGTTTCAGGGACTTGGGCACTGAAGCTTTCTTT. Protein: CASSFRDLGTEAFF.

This chain uses TRBV10-3 with TRBJ2-7; D remains unclear. The CDR3 sequence is 12 residues long. Trimming took off 5 bases at V and 6 bases at J, with 11 bases between the two ends. Germline CDR1 ENHRY, CDR2 SYGVKD. CDR3 bases: TGTGCCATCAGTAGCGCGTCGGGCGAGCAGTACTTC. It yields the protein CAISSASGEQYF.

The gene calls are TRBV7-2 and TRBJ2-1; TRBD2 matches at 7 bases. The CDR3 totals 15 residues. Trimming took 5 bases from V and 4 from J; bases not matched to a gene: 8. Germline CDR1 reads SGHTA; CDR2 reads FQGNSA. CDR3 DNA sequence: TGTGCCAGCAGCCCGACGGGGGGTGTGTACAATGAGCAGTTCTTC. Translated: CASSPTGGVYNEQFF.

Here the CDR3 DNA reads TGTGCCAGCAGCTTGGCGGCAGGGGGCGATCAGCCCCAGCATTTT. Translating gives CASSLAAGGDQPQHF. The gene calls are TRBV5-6 and TRBJ1-5; 8 nucleotides line up with TRBD1. Unmatched junction bases numbered 4, after V lost 0 bases and J lost 5 bases. This CDR3 contains 15 residues. Per germline, CDR1 SGHDT and CDR2 YYEEEE.

V is TRBV6-5 and J is TRBJ1-2; 7 bases line up with TRBD1. Germline CDR1 reads MNHEY; CDR2 reads SVGAGI. J was trimmed by 0 bases and V by 4 bases; bases with no gene match: 5. CDR3 length: 15 amino acids. The CDR3 sequence: CASSWGQHSNYGYTF. CDR3 coding DNA: TGTGCCAGCAGTTGGGGACAGCACTCTAACTATGGCTACACCTTC.